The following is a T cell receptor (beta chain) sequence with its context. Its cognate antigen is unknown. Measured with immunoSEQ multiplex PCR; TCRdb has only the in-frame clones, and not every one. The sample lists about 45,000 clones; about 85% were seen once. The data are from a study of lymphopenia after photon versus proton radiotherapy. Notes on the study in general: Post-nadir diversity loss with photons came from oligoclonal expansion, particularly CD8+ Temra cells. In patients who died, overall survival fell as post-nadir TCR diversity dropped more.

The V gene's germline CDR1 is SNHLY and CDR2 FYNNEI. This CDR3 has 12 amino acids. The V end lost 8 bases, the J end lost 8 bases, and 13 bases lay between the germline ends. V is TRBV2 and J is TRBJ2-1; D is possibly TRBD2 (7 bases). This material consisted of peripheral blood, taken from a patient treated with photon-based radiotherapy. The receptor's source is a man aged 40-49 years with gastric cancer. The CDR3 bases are TGTGCCAGCGGGGGGGCTATTCATGAGCAGTTCTTC. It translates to CASGGAIHEQFF.